The rows below give T cell receptor beta chains drawn from one sample of a study of blood T cell repertoires in COVID-19. Using immunoSEQ multiplex PCR, the repertoire was profiled, and TCRdb retains in-frame clones only, with some absent. The table lists hundreds of thousands of clones, 80% to 90% of them singletons. The specimen was PBMCs or T cells enriched from blood (not recorded which). These receptors were collected from a man younger than 45 who had recovered from COVID-19. Each CDR3 is given with its conserved first and last residue. The D gene is left open where the match is weak. For some rows the clone size is stated as once, few or many, or as a class when expanded; others skip it.

size | D | J | V | DNA | CDR3
NA | TRBD2 | TRBJ2-1 | TRBV5-1 | TGCGCCAGCAGCTCTAGCGGGAGGACCTACAATGAGCAGTTCTTC | CASSSSGRTYNEQFF
NA | NA | TRBJ2-7 | TRBV5-1 | TGCGCCAGCAGGTTAGGTGACAGGAGCTCCTACGAGCAGTACTTC | CASRLGDRSSYEQYF
few | TRBD1 | TRBJ2-2 | TRBV5-1 | TGCGCCAGCACCCCGGGACAGGCAGACTTAACCGGGGAGCTGTTTTTT | CASTPGQADLTGELFF
once | NA | TRBJ2-7 | TRBV12-3/TRBV12-4 | TGTGCCAGCAGTTTAGGGCTAGCTGAGCAGTACTTC | CASSLGLAEQYF
NA | TRBD1 | TRBJ2-3 | TRBV19 | TGTGCCAGTAGTCCCGCCGGACAGGGGAGGACAGATACGCAGTATTTT | CASSPAGQGRTDTQYF
NA | TRBD2 | TRBJ2-7 | TRBV7-9 | TGTGCCAGCAGCGCCGGACTAGTCTACGAGCAGTACTTC | CASSAGLVYEQYF
once | TRBD2 | TRBJ2-7 | TRBV5-5 | TGTGCCAGCAGCTTTTCGGGGGGGACCTACGAGCAGTACTTC | CASSFSGGTYEQYF
NA | NA | TRBJ1-5 | TRBV3-1/TRBV3-2 | TGTGCCAGCAGCCAAGATACAACAGCCGATCAGCCCCAGCATTTT | CASSQDTTADQPQHF
NA | NA | TRBJ2-1 | TRBV4-1 | TGCGCCAGCAGCCCCGGGAGCACCTACAATGAGCAGTTCTTC | CASSPGSTYNEQFF
NA | TRBD1 | TRBJ1-2 | TRBV28 | TGTGCCAGCAGTTTCGAACAGGGACAGCCTGAGATCTATGGCTACACCTTC | CASSFEQGQPEIYGYTF
NA | NA | TRBJ2-3 | TRBV5-1 | TGCGCCAGCAGCCTACGGGGAGGTGGGGCAGATACGCAGTATTTT | CASSLRGGGADTQYF
NA | NA | TRBJ1-1 | TRBV5-1 | TGCGCCAGCAGCAGAAGGGGGACACCCTTGAACACTGAAGCTTTCTTT | CASSRRGTPLNTEAFF
NA | NA | TRBJ2-7 | TRBV10-2 | TGCGCCAGCAGTGAGGCAGTCTACGAGCAGTACTTC | CASSEAVYEQYF
NA | NA | TRBJ2-3 | TRBV5-4 | TGTGCCAGCAGCTTGTCAGGGGTAGATACGCAGTATTTT | CASSLSGVDTQYF
few | NA | TRBJ2-1 | TRBV3-1/TRBV3-2 | TGTGCCAGCAGCCTTGGCAGGGTACATGAGCAGTTCTTC | CASSLGRVHEQFF
NA | TRBD1 | TRBJ1-2 | TRBV12-3/TRBV12-4 | TGTGCCAGCAGTCAGACAGGGGCCAATGGCTACACCTTC | CASSQTGANGYTF
NA | NA | TRBJ1-5 | TRBV19 | TGTGCCAGTAGTCCACAGGAAAGTCGCCAGCATTTT | CASSPQESRQHF
NA | NA | TRBJ2-5 | TRBV30 | TGTGCCTGGAGTGTAGGAGGGGCGTACCAAGAGACCCAGTACTTC | CAWSVGGAYQETQYF
NA | NA | TRBJ1-1 | TRBV30 | TGTGCCTGGAGTGTACGAACAGGGATGAACACTGAAGCTTTCTTT | CAWSVRTGMNTEAFF
NA | TRBD2 | TRBJ2-1 | TRBV20-1 | TGCAGTGCTAGTGCCACTAGCGGTAGCTCCTACAATGAGCAGTTCTTC | CSASATSGSSYNEQFF
once | NA | TRBJ2-7 | TRBV7-9 | TGTGCCAGCAGCTTAGACAGGTTCTCCTACGAGCAGTACTTC | CASSLDRFSYEQYF
NA | NA | TRBJ1-2 | TRBV29-1 | TGCAGCGTTGAGGTCAGGCTGACCGCTAACTATGGCTACACCTTC | CSVEVRLTANYGYTF
NA | NA | TRBJ1-5 | TRBV19 | TGTGCCAGTAGTATAGTTGGCAGGGATAGCAATCAGCCCCAGCATTTT | CASSIVGRDSNQPQHF
NA | TRBD1 | TRBJ1-4 | TRBV5-4 | TGTGCCAGCAGCTTGGGATTGCAGGGGGCGGAAAAACTGTTTTTT | CASSLGLQGAEKLFF
once | TRBD2 | TRBJ2-1 | TRBV4-1 | TGCGCCAGCAGCCAAGGGACTAGCGGCTCCTACAATGAGCAGTTCTTC | CASSQGTSGSYNEQFF
once | NA | TRBJ2-4 | TRBV19 | TGTGCCAGTAGTATCGCCAGGCAAGAAAAAAACATTCAGTACTTC | CASSIARQEKNIQYF
once | TRBD2 | TRBJ2-2 | TRBV7-2 | TGTGCCAGCAGCCGCGGACTAGCGGTTGACGTCGCCGGGGAGCTGTTTTTT | CASSRGLAVDVAGELFF
NA | TRBD2 | TRBJ2-7 | TRBV6-4 | TGTGCCAGCAGTCGACTAGCGGGAAACGAGCAGTACTTC | CASSRLAGNEQYF
NA | TRBD1 | TRBJ1-2 | TRBV7-9 | TGTGCCAGCAGCACCCAAGAAGGGACAGGGCACTATGGCTACACCTTC | CASSTQEGTGHYGYTF
NA | TRBD1 | TRBJ2-7 | TRBV5-1 | TGCGCCAGCACAACCGGGACAGGGTCCTACGAGCAGTACTTC | CASTTGTGSYEQYF
NA | NA | TRBJ1-3 | TRBV7-6 | TGTGCCAGCAGCTTAGGAGGGTATGGAAACACCATATATTTT | CASSLGGYGNTIYF
NA | NA | TRBJ2-2 | TRBV30 | TGTGCCTGGAGTGGAGGCGGGACGAACACCGGGGAGCTGTTTTTT | CAWSGGGTNTGELFF
NA | TRBD2 | TRBJ2-2 | TRBV28 | TGTGCCAGCAGTTCCCTGACTAGCGGGGACACCGGGGAGCTGTTTTTT | CASSSLTSGDTGELFF
NA | NA | TRBJ1-5 | TRBV5-8 | TGTGCCAGCAGCTCAAATCAGCCCCAGCATTTT | CASSSNQPQHF
NA | TRBD1 | TRBJ1-6 | TRBV2 | TGTGCCAGCACCCAACTGACGACAGGGACCTCACCCCTCCACTTT | CASTQLTTGTSPLHF
NA | TRBD2 | TRBJ2-5 | TRBV7-3 | TGTGCCAGCAGCTTATCGGCGGGAGGGGCGGGGGAGACCCAGTACTTC | CASSLSAGGAGETQYF
NA | NA | TRBJ2-6 | TRBV3-1/TRBV3-2 | TGTGCCAGCAGCCTCGGGCGGGCAGGGCTAGCGCATGGGGCCAACGTCCTGACTTTC | CASSLGRAGLAHGANVLTF
once | NA | TRBJ2-7 | TRBV3-1/TRBV3-2 | TGTGCCAGCAGCCAAGGGTGGGACACCACCTACGAGCAGTACTTC | CASSQGWDTTYEQYF
NA | TRBD1 | TRBJ2-3 | TRBV2 | TGTGCCAGTAGGGGGCGATCCACAGATACGCAGTATTTT | CASRGRSTDTQYF
NA | NA | TRBJ2-1 | TRBV19 | TGTGCCAGTAGTACAGGCGGGGATTACAATGAGCAGTTCTTC | CASSTGGDYNEQFF
NA | NA | TRBJ2-1 | TRBV11-2 | TGTGCCAGCAGCTTAGGGCCTAGCACCCACAATGAGCAGTTCTTC | CASSLGPSTHNEQFF
NA | NA | TRBJ2-5 | TRBV5-4 | TGTGCCAGCAGCCCTGGACTGGATAAAGAGACCCAGTACTTC | CASSPGLDKETQYF
NA | NA | TRBJ1-1 | TRBV7-6 | TGTGCCAGCAGCTTAGTCAAGAACACTGAAGCTTTCTTT | CASSLVKNTEAFF
NA | NA | TRBJ1-1 | TRBV29-1 | TGCAGCGTTGAAGATGCTGGGGCGCGGAACACTGAAGCTTTCTTT | CSVEDAGARNTEAFF
NA | NA | TRBJ1-1 | TRBV9 | TGTGCCAGCAGCGACGAGGGGGGGTGGACTGAAGCTTTCTTT | CASSDEGGWTEAFF
NA | TRBD1 | TRBJ1-3 | TRBV15 | TGTGCCACCGCAGGGGGCCTTTCTGGAAACACCATATATTTT | CATAGGLSGNTIYF
NA | NA | TRBJ1-5 | TRBV12-5 | TGTGCTAGTGGTTTGGTAGCGGTGGGAAGGGTCGGCAATCAGCCCCAGCATTTT | CASGLVAVGRVGNQPQHF